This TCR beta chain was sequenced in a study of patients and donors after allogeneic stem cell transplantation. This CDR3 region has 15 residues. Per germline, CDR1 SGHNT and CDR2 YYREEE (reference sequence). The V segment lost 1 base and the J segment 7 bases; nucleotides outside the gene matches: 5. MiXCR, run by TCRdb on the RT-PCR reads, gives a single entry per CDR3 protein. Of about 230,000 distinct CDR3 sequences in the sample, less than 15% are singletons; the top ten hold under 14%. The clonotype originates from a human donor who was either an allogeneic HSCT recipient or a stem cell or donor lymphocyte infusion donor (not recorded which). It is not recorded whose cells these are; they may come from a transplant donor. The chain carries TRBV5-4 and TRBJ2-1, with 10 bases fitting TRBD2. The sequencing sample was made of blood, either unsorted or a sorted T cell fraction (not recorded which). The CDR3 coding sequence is TGTGCCAGCAGCTTGTGGGCTAGCGGGAGTAATGAGCAGTTCTTC. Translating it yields CASSLWASGSNEQFF.